This is a list of T cell receptor beta chains from one sample in a study of shared clonotypes between healthy human individuals. Repertoires were generated with immunoSEQ multiplex PCR, while TCRdb's copy carries only in-frame clones and drops some. The table records under 2,000,000 clones, around 96% of them present only once. Sample: naive CD8+ T cells sorted from blood. These receptors were obtained from a young man in good health. Both conserved end residues are part of each CDR3. The D gene is left open where the match is weak. Only some rows state a clone size, as once, few, many or a class for expanded clones.

clone size,J gene,V gene,D gene,CDR3 DNA,CDR3 protein
NA,TRBJ1-4,TRBV6-6,NA,TGTGCCAGCAGTGATACAGGGTTAAGATCTGAAAAACTGTTTTTT,CASSDTGLRSEKLFF
NA,TRBJ2-3,TRBV29-1,NA,TGCAGCGTTGGGGTCTACAACACAGATACGCAGTATTTT,CSVGVYNTDTQYF
NA,TRBJ2-3,TRBV7-3,NA,TGTGCCAGCAGCTTAGACAGTCCGAACGCAGATACGCAGTATTTT,CASSLDSPNADTQYF
NA,TRBJ1-1,TRBV27,NA,TGTGCCAGCAGCTTCGGGACTGAAGCTTTCTTT,CASSFGTEAFF
NA,TRBJ2-7,TRBV7-6,TRBD2,TGTGCCAGCAGCTTACGTCCGGGAGGATTGGGGTACGAGCAGTACTTC,CASSLRPGGLGYEQYF
NA,TRBJ2-7,TRBV28,NA,TGTGCCAGCAGGCGGCCGGGACTGCAATCCTACGAGCAGTACTTC,CASRRPGLQSYEQYF
once,TRBJ1-1,TRBV29-1,NA,TGCAGCGTTGAAACGGGGAACACTGAAGCTTTCTTT,CSVETGNTEAFF
NA,TRBJ2-1,TRBV4-3,NA,TGCGCCAGCAGCCAACTCTCGGCGCTCAAAGAGGTCAATGAGCAGTTCTTC,CASSQLSALKEVNEQFF
NA,TRBJ2-1,TRBV9,TRBD2,TGTGCCAGCAGCGTAAGCACTAGCGCTCCATTTGACTCCTACAATGAGCAGTTCTTC,CASSVSTSAPFDSYNEQFF
NA,TRBJ2-3,TRBV10-1,NA,TGCGCCAGCAGTGAGTCCGGGGGCCCAGATACGCAGTATTTT,CASSESGGPDTQYF
NA,TRBJ2-5,TRBV5-1,TRBD1,TGCGCCAGCAGCCTGGAAGGGGGCATCGGAGAGACCCAGTACTTC,CASSLEGGIGETQYF
NA,TRBJ2-7,TRBV7-9,NA,TGTGCCAGCAGTTTAGGGACCGATATGTACGAGCAGTACTTC,CASSLGTDMYEQYF
NA,TRBJ2-1,TRBV30,TRBD2,TGTGCCTGGAGTGTAGGGGCTAGCGGGGGGAATGAGCAGTTCTTC,CAWSVGASGGNEQFF
NA,TRBJ1-2,TRBV27,TRBD1,TGTGCCAGCAGTATAACAGGGGGGCTTAGGGGCTACACCTTC,CASSITGGLRGYTF
NA,TRBJ1-1,TRBV6-5,NA,TGTGCCAGCAGTTACTCGGAAAGTGGCCGAACTGAAGCTTTCTTT,CASSYSESGRTEAFF
NA,TRBJ1-4,TRBV2,NA,TGTGCCAGCGAGGCAGGGGCCGAAGAAAAACTGTTTTTT,CASEAGAEEKLFF
NA,TRBJ1-5,TRBV4-3,NA,TGCGCCAGCAGCCAAGATTGGCCGGGAGGGGATAATCAGCCCCAGCATTTT,CASSQDWPGGDNQPQHF
NA,TRBJ2-1,TRBV7-3,TRBD2,TGTGCCAGCAGCTTAAGCGGTTACCTAGCGGGGGAAAATGAGCAGTTCTTC,CASSLSGYLAGENEQFF